This T cell receptor beta chain was profiled in a study of identical twins. Study-wide results and limits: Beta out-of-frame sequences displayed a weaker excess of sharing between twins. Reduced insertions were recorded for abundant cord blood beta clonotypes, with no such pattern in memory repertoires. Excess low generation probability was seen in twin-shared out-of-frame alpha sequences.

Deletions cut 4 bases from V and 3 bases from J, with 13 bases between. The CDR3 runs 14 residues. Germline CDR1 GTSNPN, CDR2 SVGIG (reference sequence). A single record per CDR3 protein comes from TCRdb applying MiXCR to the 5' RACE reads. Of some 500,000 distinct CDR3 sequences in the sample, approximately 15% were seen once. Healthy Caucasians provided all donations. The sample holds a few counts of this clonotype. Its antigen remains unidentified. The data also belong to a second study, concerning yellow fever vaccine responses in identical twins.

The rearrangement joins TRBV30 to TRBJ2-1; a weak D match, TRBD1 (7 bases). This clonotype originated in a woman between 18 and 30 years old in good health. Sample: CD4+ T cells sorted from blood. The CDR3 DNA reads TGTGCCTGGATGGCGGGACAGAACTACAATGAGCAGTTCTTC. It yields the protein CAWMAGQNYNEQFF.